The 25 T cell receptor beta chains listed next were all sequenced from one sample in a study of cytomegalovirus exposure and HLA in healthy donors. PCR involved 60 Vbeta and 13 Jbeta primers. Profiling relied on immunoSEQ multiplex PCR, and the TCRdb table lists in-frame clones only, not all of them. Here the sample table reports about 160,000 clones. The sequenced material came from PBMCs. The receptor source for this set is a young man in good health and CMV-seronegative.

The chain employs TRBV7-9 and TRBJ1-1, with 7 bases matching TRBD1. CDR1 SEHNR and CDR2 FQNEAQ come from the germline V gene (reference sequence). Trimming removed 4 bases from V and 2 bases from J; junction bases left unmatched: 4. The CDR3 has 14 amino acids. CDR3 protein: CASSSGQPNTEAFF. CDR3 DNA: TGTGCCAGCAGCTCGGGACAGCCAAACACTGAAGCTTTCTTT.

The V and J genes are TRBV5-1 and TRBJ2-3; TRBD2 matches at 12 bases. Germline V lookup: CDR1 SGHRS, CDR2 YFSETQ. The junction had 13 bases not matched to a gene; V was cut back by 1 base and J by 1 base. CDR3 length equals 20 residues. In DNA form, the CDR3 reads TGCGCCAGCAGCTTGAGGAGGCTAGCGGGAGGGCGGATCGGCACAGATACGCAGTATTTT. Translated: CASSLRRLAGGRIGTDTQYF.

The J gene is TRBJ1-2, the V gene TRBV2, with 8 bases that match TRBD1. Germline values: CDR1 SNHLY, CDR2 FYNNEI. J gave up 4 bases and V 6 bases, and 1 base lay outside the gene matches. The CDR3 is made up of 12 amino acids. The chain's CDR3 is CASSDRGYGYTF. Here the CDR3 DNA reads TGTGCCAGCAGCGACAGGGGCTATGGCTACACCTTC.

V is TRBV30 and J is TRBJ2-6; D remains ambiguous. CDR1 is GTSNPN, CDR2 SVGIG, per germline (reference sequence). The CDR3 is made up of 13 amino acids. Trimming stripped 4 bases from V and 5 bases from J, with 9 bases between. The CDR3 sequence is CAWNSDWANVLTF. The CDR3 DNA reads TGTGCCTGGAATTCTGACTGGGCCAACGTCCTGACTTTC.

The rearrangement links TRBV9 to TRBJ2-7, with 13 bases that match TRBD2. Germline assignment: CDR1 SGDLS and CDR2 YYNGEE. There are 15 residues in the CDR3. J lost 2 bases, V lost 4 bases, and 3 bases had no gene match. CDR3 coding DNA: TGTGCCAGCAGCACGGGACTAGCGGGAACCTACGAGCAGTACTTC. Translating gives CASSTGLAGTYEQYF.

The chain's CDR3 is CASSSMGAGYGYTF. CDR3 in DNA: TGTGCCAGCAGCTCAATGGGGGCAGGTTATGGCTACACCTTC. V usage is TRBV7-9 and J usage is TRBJ1-2; D possibly corresponds to TRBD1 (6 bases). V was cut by 4 bases and J by 5 bases, with 14 bases left in between. The germline gives CDR1 SEHNR, CDR2 FQNEAQ (reference sequence). CDR3 length equals 14 residues. Filled out from reference TRBV7-9 and TRBJ1-2, the complete variable domain reads DTGVSQNPRHKITKRGQNVTFRCDPISEHNRLYWYRQTLGQGPEFLTYFQNEAQLEKSRLLSDRFSAERPKGSFSTLEIQRTEQGDSAMYLCASSSMGAGYGYTFGSGTRLTVV.

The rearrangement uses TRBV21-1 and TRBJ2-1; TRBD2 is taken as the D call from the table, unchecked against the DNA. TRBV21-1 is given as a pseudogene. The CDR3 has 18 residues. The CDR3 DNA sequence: TGTGCCAGCAGCAAAGCGCTTTGGAGGGGTTCCGCCTACAATGAGCAGTTCTTC. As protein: CASSKALWRGSAYNEQFF.

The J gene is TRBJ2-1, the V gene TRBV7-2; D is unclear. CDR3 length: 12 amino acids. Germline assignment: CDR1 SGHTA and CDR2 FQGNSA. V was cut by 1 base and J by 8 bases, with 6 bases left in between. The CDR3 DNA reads TGTGCCAGCAGCTTAGATCGGTATGAGCAGTTCTTC. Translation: CASSLDRYEQFF. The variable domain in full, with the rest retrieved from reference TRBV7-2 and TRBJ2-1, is GAGVSQSPSNKVTEKGKDVELRCDPISGHTALYWYRQSLGQGLEFLIYFQGNSAPDKSGLPSDRFSAERTGGSVSTLTIQRTQQEDSAVYLCASSLDRYEQFFGPGTRLTVL.

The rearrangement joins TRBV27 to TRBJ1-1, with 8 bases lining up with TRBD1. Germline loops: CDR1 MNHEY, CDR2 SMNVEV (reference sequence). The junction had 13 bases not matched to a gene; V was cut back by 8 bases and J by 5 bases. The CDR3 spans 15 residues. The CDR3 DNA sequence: TGTGCCAGCGGGAATCGGGACAGGAGGCGGACTGAAGCTTTCTTT. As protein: CASGNRDRRRTEAFF.

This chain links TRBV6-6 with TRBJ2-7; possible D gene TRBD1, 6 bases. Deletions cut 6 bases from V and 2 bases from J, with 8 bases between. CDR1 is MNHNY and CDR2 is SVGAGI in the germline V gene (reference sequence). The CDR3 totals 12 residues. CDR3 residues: CASSKGAYEQYF. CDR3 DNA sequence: TGTGCCAGCAGCAAGGGGGCCTACGAGCAGTACTTC.

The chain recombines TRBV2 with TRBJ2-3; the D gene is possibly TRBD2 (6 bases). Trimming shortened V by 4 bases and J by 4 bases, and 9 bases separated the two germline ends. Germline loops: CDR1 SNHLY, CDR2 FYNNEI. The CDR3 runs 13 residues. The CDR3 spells CASSVGRSDTQYF. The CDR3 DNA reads TGTGCCAGCAGTGTCGGGAGATCAGATACGCAGTATTTT.

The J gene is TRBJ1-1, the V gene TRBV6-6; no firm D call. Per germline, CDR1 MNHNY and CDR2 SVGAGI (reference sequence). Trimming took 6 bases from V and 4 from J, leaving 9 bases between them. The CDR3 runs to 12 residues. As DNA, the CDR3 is TGTGCCAGCAGATATGAGGGCACTGAAGCTTTCTTT. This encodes CASRYEGTEAFF.

The CDR3 region is CASSSTIAGGIETQYF. CDR3 nucleotide sequence: TGCGCCAGCAGCTCCACTATAGCGGGAGGGATTGAGACCCAGTACTTC. The genes are TRBV5-1 and TRBJ2-5, with 11 bases lining up with TRBD2. This CDR3 region has 16 residues. With V trimmed by 3 bases and J by 5 bases, 9 bases remained unmatched. CDR1 and CDR2 from the germline V gene are SGHRS and YFSETQ.

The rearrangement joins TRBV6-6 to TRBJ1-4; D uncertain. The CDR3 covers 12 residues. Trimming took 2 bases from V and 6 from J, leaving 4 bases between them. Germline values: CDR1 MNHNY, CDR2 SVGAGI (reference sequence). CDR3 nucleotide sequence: TGTGCCAGCAGTTACGGAGATGAAAAACTGTTTTTT. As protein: CASSYGDEKLFF.

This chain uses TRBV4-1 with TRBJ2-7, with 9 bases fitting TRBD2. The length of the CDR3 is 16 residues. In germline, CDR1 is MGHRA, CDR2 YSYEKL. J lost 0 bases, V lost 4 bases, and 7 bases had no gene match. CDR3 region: CASSPRSGRSSYEQYF. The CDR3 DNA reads TGCGCCAGCAGCCCCAGAAGCGGGAGGAGCTCCTACGAGCAGTACTTC.

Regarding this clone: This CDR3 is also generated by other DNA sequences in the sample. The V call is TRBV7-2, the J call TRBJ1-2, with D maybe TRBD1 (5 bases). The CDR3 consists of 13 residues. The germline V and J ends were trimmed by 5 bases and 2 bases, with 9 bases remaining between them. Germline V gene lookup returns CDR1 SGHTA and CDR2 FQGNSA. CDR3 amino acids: CASSPDRNYGYTF. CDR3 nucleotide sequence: TGTGCCAGCAGCCCTGACAGAAACTATGGCTACACCTTC.

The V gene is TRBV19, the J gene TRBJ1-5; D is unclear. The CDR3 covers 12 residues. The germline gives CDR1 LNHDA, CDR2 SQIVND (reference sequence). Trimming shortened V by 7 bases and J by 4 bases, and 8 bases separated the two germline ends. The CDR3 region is CASNRGNQPQHF. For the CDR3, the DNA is TGTGCCAGTAATAGAGGGAATCAGCCCCAGCATTTT.

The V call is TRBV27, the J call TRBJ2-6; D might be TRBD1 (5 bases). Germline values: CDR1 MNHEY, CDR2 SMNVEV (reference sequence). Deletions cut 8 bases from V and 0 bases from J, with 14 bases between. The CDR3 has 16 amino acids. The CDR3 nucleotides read TGTGCCAGCGGCCACAGGAAAAGCTCTGGGGCCAACGTCCTGACTTTC. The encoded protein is CASGHRKSSGANVLTF.

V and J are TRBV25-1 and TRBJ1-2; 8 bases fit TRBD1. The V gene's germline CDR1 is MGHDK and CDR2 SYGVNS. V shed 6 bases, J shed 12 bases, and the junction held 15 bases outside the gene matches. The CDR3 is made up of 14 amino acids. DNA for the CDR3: TGTGCCAGCAGCGATGCGTGGACAGGGACCTCTCACACCTTC. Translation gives CASSDAWTGTSHTF.

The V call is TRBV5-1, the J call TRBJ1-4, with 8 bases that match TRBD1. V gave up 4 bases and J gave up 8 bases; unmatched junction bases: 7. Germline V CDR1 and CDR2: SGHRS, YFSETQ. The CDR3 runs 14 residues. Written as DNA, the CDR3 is TGCGCCAGCAGCCTCAGGGGGCTCGAGGAAAAACTGTTTTTT. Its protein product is CASSLRGLEEKLFF.

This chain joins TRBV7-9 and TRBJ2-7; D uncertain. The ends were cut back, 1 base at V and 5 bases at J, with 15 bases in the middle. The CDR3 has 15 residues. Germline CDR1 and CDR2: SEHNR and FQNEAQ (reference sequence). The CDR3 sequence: CASSLDSRPRDEQYF. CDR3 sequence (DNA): TGTGCCAGCAGCTTAGATTCGCGCCCACGGGACGAGCAGTACTTC.

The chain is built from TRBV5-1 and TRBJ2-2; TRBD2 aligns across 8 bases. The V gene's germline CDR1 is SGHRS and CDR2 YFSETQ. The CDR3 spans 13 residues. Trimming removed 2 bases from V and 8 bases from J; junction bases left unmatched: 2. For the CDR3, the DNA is TGCGCCAGCAGCTTATTAGCGGGAGGGGAGCTGTTTTTT. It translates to CASSLLAGGELFF.

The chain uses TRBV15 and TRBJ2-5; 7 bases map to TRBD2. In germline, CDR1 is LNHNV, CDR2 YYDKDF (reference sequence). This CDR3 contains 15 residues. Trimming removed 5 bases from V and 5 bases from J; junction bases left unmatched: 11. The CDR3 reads CATSGVGGNGETQYF. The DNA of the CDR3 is TGTGCCACCAGCGGGGTCGGGGGGAATGGGGAGACCCAGTACTTC. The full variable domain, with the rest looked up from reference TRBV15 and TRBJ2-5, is DAMVIQNPRYQVTQFGKPVTLSCSQTLNHNVMYWYQQKSSQAPKLLFHYYDKDFNNEADTPDNFQSRRPNTSFCFLDIRSPGLGDTAMYLCATSGVGGNGETQYFGPGTRLLVL.

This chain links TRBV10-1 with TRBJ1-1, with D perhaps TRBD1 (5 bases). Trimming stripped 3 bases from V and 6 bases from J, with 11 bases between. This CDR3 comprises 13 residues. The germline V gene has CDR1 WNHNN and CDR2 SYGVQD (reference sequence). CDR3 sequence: CASSESRGSEAFF. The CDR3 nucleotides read TGCGCCAGCAGTGAATCAAGGGGCTCTGAAGCTTTCTTT.

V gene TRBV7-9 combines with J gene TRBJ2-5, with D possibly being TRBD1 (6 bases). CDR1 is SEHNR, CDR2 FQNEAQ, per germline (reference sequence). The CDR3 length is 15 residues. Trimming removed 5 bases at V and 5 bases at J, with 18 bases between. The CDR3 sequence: CASSPWTVLGETQYF. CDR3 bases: TGTGCCAGCAGCCCGTGGACAGTTTTAGGGGAGACCCAGTACTTC. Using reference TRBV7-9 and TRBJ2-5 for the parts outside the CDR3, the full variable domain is DTGVSQNPRHKITKRGQNVTFRCDPISEHNRLYWYRQTLGQGPEFLTYFQNEAQLEKSRLLSDRFSAERPKGSFSTLEIQRTEQGDSAMYLCASSPWTVLGETQYFGPGTRLLVL.